Below, 12 T cell receptor beta chains from the same sample are listed, as sequenced in a study of blood T cell repertoires in COVID-19. Using immunoSEQ multiplex PCR, the repertoire was profiled, and TCRdb retains in-frame clones only, with some absent. Among roughly 700,000 clones listed, 75% to 90% were seen once. Sequenced: peripheral blood. Receptors were obtained from a woman aged 18-29 years with acute or convalescent COVID-19.

This chain links TRBV6-5 with TRBJ2-6; TRBD2 might be the D (7 bases). The V gene's germline CDR1 is MNHEY and CDR2 SVGAGI. Trimming removed 2 bases from V and 4 bases from J, with 12 bases in between. The CDR3 has 16 amino acids. CDR3: CASSYGGAQGANVLTF. The CDR3 DNA sequence: TGTGCCAGCAGTTACGGGGGGGCGCAAGGGGCCAACGTCCTGACTTTC.

V and J are TRBV12-3 or TRBV12-4 and TRBJ1-1; D is undetermined. The CDR3 runs 13 residues. Between the trimmed V and J ends, which lost 1 base and 2 bases, there was a span of 5 bases. The CDR3 DNA reads as TGTGCCAGCAGTTTAGGGACTAACACTGAAGCTTTCTTT. Protein sequence: CASSLGTNTEAFF.

The chain couples TRBV4-2 to TRBJ1-4, with 8 bases matching TRBD1. The CDR3 length is 18 residues. Looked up from germline, CDR1 is LGHNA and CDR2 is YNFKEQ. With V trimmed by 0 bases and J by 0 bases, 6 bases remained unmatched. In nucleotides, the CDR3 is TGTGCCAGCAGCCAAGACGGGCAGGGGGCAACAACTAATGAAAAACTGTTTTTT. Amino acid sequence: CASSQDGQGATTNEKLFF.

The chain carries TRBV11-2 and TRBJ1-2, with D perhaps matching TRBD1 (6 bases). Trimming removed 0 bases from V and 6 bases from J, with 11 bases in between. Germline-derived CDR1 and CDR2 are SGHAT and FQNNGV. The CDR3 runs 14 residues. The CDR3 coding sequence is TGTGCCAGCAGCTTAGAACAGGGTGTCGATGGCTACACCTTC. Encoded protein: CASSLEQGVDGYTF.

The chain is built from TRBV5-1 and TRBJ2-7; 11 nucleotides line up with TRBD2. The germline V gene encodes CDR1 SGHRS and CDR2 YFSETQ. The V and J ends lost 7 bases and 2 bases, in that order; junction bases with no gene match: 8. CDR3 length: 15 amino acids. The CDR3 is CASGISGGAPYEQYF. In DNA, the CDR3 is TGCGCCAGCGGGATTAGCGGGGGGGCCCCCTACGAGCAGTACTTC.

The genes are TRBV9 and TRBJ1-1, with D unresolved. Trimming pared 6 bases from V and 4 bases from J, leaving 10 bases between. This CDR3 has 12 amino acids. Germline V gene data show CDR1 as SGDLS and CDR2 as YYNGEE. The CDR3 nucleotides are TGTGCCAGCATGGGCGCCGGCACTGAAGCTTTCTTT. Protein: CASMGAGTEAFF.

The rearrangement joins TRBV28 to TRBJ1-5, with TRBD1 matching over 10 bases. This CDR3 spans 15 amino acids. V dropped 4 bases and J dropped 4; count of bases not matched to a gene: 4. CDR1 and CDR2 (germline): MDHEN, SYDVKM. The CDR3 loop reads CASSWGTGDNQPQHF. The CDR3 coding sequence is TGTGCCAGCAGTTGGGGGACAGGGGATAATCAGCCCCAGCATTTT.

The chain carries TRBV13 and TRBJ2-1; a weak D match, TRBD2 (6 bases). Trimming removed 5 bases at V and 5 bases at J, with 19 bases between. Germline CDR1 and CDR2: PRHDT and FYEKMQ (reference sequence). The CDR3 loop spans 16 amino acids. The CDR3 loop reads CASSPNAGTGDNEQFF. In DNA form, the CDR3 reads TGTGCCAGCAGCCCAAACGCCGGGACTGGCGACAATGAGCAGTTCTTC.

This chain links TRBV19 with TRBJ1-4; TRBD1 agrees at 11 bases. This CDR3 is built from 15 residues. J lost 8 bases, V lost 3 bases, and 5 bases had no gene match. Germline CDR1 and CDR2: LNHDA and SQIVND (reference sequence). The CDR3 region is CASSIRRDRGEKLFF. As DNA, the CDR3 is TGTGCCAGTAGTATTCGGCGGGACAGGGGGGAAAAACTGTTTTTT. Combining the CDR3 with reference TRBV19 and TRBJ1-4 gives the whole variable domain DGGITQSPKYLFRKEGQNVTLSCEQNLNHDAMYWYRQDPGQGLRLIYYSQIVNDFQKGDIAEGYSVSREKKESFPLTVTSAQKNPTAFYLCASSIRRDRGEKLFFGSGTQLSVL.

V and J are TRBV19 and TRBJ1-1; D perhaps matches TRBD1 (5 bases). CDR1 is LNHDA and CDR2 is SQIVND in the germline V gene (reference sequence). The CDR3 consists of 12 residues. The germline V and J ends were trimmed by 3 bases and 7 bases, with 9 bases remaining between them. This CDR3 reads CASSITGFEAFF. DNA of the CDR3: TGTGCCAGTAGTATCACAGGCTTTGAAGCTTTCTTT.

The J gene is TRBJ2-3, the V gene TRBV6-4, with a possible D match to TRBD1 (6 bases). The germline CDR1 and CDR2 sequences are MRHNA and SNTAGT. The CDR3 length is 14 residues. Trimming left V 6 bases short and J 1 base short, with 11 bases between. In DNA, the CDR3 is TGTGCCAGCAGCCCCAGGGGCCGCACAGATACGCAGTATTTT. Residues: CASSPRGRTDTQYF.

J is TRBJ1-2 and V is TRBV6-2 or TRBV6-3, with 9 positions matching TRBD1. CDR3 length: 14 residues. Germline trimming cut 4 bases from V and 7 bases from J; bases unmatched to any gene: 7. The germline V gene has CDR1 MNHEY and CDR2 SVGEGT. CDR3 in DNA: TGTGCCAGCAGTTTACCGGGACAGGGTGGTGGCTACACCTTC. This sequence encodes CASSLPGQGGGYTF.